This T cell receptor beta chain derives from a study of blood T cell repertoires in COVID-19. As for the study in general: The origin of the acute and convalescent COVID-19 samples was the United States, Italy and Spain. In each case, the material was cDNA or gDNA derived from T cells, B-cell-depleted T cells, or PBMCs.

As to this clone: Relative to the germline gene, one junction end is altered; a read error may explain this.

CDR1 is LGHDT and CDR2 is YNNKEL in the germline V gene (reference sequence). CDR3 size: 12 residues. Some clones are missing from TCRdb's copy, which holds only in-frame ones; the method was immunoSEQ multiplex PCR. The data show around 99,000 clones, about 79% seen once. The chain links TRBV3-1 (or the pseudogene TRBV3-2) to TRBJ1-1; no clear D. The sequenced sample consisted of peripheral blood. This TCR came from an elderly woman with active or convalescent COVID-19. This CDR3 is CASSQRRTKAFF. CDR3 DNA sequence: TGTGCCAGCAGCCAAAGGCGCACTAAAGCTTTCTTT.